This T cell receptor (beta chain) emerged from a study of T cell changes during pregnancy in multiple sclerosis. Sequenced by immunoSEQ multiplex PCR; TCRdb stores in-frame clones only, minus some. The table has tens of thousands of clones, about 94% seen once; the top ten hold approximately 0.7%. With 4 bases removed from V and 6 bases from J, the gap between germline ends came to 17 bases. This CDR3 is 16 amino acids long. Germline CDR1 reads SGHRS; CDR2 reads YFSETQ. The starting material was peripheral blood, obtained in the second trimester of pregnancy. This clonotype was obtained from a female donor in good health, enrolled as a control in a pregnancy study. This chain uses TRBV5-1 with TRBJ1-6; D may be TRBD1 (5 bases). CDR3 region: CASSRSETASNSPLHF. The CDR3 DNA is TGCGCCAGCAGCCGTTCCGAGACAGCCAGTAATTCACCCCTCCACTTT.